Following are 6 T cell receptor beta chains from one sample sequenced in a study of response to subunit inactivated influenza vaccine. A single record per CDR3 protein comes from TCRdb applying MiXCR to the RT-PCR reads. The repertoire consists of 200,000 to 300,000 distinct CDR3 sequences, with over 9% occurring once and the leading ten covering approximately 8.4%. The sample consisted of non-naive T cells sorted from PBMCs, taken roughly 2 weeks before vaccination. All receptors derive from a man between 45 and 60 years old who received an inactivated influenza vaccine.

This clonotype turned up a few times. The V and J genes are TRBV6-1 and TRBJ1-2; 7 nucleotides line up with TRBD1. V trimming: 3 bases; J trimming: 4 bases; junction bases outside the gene matches: 11. The V gene's germline CDR1 is MNHNS and CDR2 SASEGT. This CDR3 is 16 amino acids long. The CDR3 DNA sequence: TGTGCCAGCAGTGAGGTCTCTCCCGGGACAGCCTATGGCTACACCTTC. It encodes CASSEVSPGTAYGYTF.

This clonotype was counted between two and nine times. The rearrangement links TRBV11-2 to TRBJ2-3, with 8 bases lining up with TRBD2. The germline V gene encodes CDR1 SGHAT and CDR2 FQNNGV. V lost 6 bases and J lost 2; bases outside the gene matches: 7. The CDR3 consists of 15 residues. The CDR3 sequence: CASRDAGGLTDTQYF. CDR3 sequence (DNA): TGTGCCAGCAGGGATGCGGGGGGCCTCACAGATACGCAGTATTTT. Together with reference TRBV11-2 and TRBJ2-3, the CDR3 gives the full variable domain: EAGVAQSPRYKIIEKRQSVAFWCNPISGHATLYWYQQILGQGPKLLIQFQNNGVVDDSQLPKDRFSAERLKGVDSTLKIQPAKLEDSAVYLCASRDAGGLTDTQYFGPGTRLTVL.

This clonotype was detected many times. The chain has TRBV7-9 and TRBJ1-1; no clear D gene. Looked up from germline, CDR1 is SEHNR and CDR2 is FQNEAQ (reference sequence). This CDR3 has 14 amino acids. Trimming left V 1 base short and J 2 bases short, with 8 bases between. The CDR3 region is CASSLGQINTEAFF. The CDR3 DNA reads TGTGCCAGCAGCTTAGGGCAGATTAACACTGAAGCTTTCTTT.

This clonotype was seen many times. The chain is built from TRBV28 and TRBJ1-5, with TRBD1 as a possible D gene (5 bases). The CDR3 is 17 residues long. The germline CDR1 and CDR2 sequences are MDHEN and SYDVKM. V shed 5 bases and J shed 7 bases, with 24 bases lying between them. CDR3 sequence reads: CASSPIRQFLKEQPQHF. DNA for the CDR3: TGTGCCAGCAGTCCAATAAGACAGTTCCTAAAGGAACAGCCCCAGCATTTT.

This clonotype showed up just a few times. V usage is TRBV3-1 and J usage is TRBJ2-1; TRBD1 aligns across 10 bases. V lost 5 bases to trimming and J lost 5 bases; unmatched junction nucleotides: 6. The CDR3 runs to 15 residues. Germline V gene lookup returns CDR1 LGHDT and CDR2 YNNKEL (reference sequence). Here the CDR3 reads CASSSGQGNDNEQFF. The CDR3 DNA reads as TGTGCCAGCAGCTCGGGACAGGGGAATGACAATGAGCAGTTCTTC.

The rearrangement links TRBV4-3 to TRBJ1-4, with a tentative D call TRBD1 (6 bases). This CDR3 region has 18 residues. Germline V CDR1 and CDR2: LGHNA, YSLEER. Deletions cut 0 bases from V and 4 bases from J, with 18 bases between. CDR3 protein: CASSQDLPGQLNNEKLFF. The CDR3, as DNA: TGCGCCAGCAGCCAAGATCTTCCAGGACAGCTAAATAATGAAAAACTGTTTTTT.